This record covers a single TCR beta chain. This specimen belongs to a study of blood T cell repertoires in COVID-19. Study-wide background: Sources were T cells, B-cell-depleted T cells, or PBMCs; the material itself was cDNA or gDNA.

Germline V CDR1 and CDR2: SGHRS, YFSETQ. V was clipped by 0 bases and J by 5 bases; unmatched bases: 5. This CDR3 is built from 14 residues. Some clones are missing from TCRdb's copy, which holds only in-frame ones; the method was immunoSEQ multiplex PCR. The profile shows roughly 140,000 clones, approximately 85% of them singletons. Material: peripheral blood. The sequence derives from a man in his fifties with acute or convalescent COVID-19. This chain links TRBV5-1 with TRBJ2-7, with TRBD2 matching over 7 bases. CDR3 in amino acids: CASSLGRAGDEQYF. The CDR3 coding sequence is TGCGCCAGCAGCTTGGGAAGGGCGGGGGACGAGCAGTACTTC.